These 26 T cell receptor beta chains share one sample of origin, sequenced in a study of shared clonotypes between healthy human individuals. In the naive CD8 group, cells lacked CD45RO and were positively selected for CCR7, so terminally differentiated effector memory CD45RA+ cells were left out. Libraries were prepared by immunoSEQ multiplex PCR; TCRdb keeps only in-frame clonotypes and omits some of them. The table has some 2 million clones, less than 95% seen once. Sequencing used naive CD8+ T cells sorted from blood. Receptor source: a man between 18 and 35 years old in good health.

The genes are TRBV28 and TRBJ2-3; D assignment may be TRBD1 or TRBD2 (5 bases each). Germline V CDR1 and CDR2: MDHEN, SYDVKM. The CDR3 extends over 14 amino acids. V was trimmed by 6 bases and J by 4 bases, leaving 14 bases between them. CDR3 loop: CASRFQGEADTQYF. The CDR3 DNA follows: TGTGCCAGCAGGTTTCAGGGAGAGGCAGATACGCAGTATTTT.

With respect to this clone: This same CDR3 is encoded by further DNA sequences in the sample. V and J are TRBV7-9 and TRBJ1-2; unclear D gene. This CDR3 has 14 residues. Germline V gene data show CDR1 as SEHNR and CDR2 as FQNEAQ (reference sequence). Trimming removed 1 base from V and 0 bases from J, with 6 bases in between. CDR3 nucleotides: TGTGCCAGCAGCTTAGGGGATTCTAACTATGGCTACACCTTC. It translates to CASSLGDSNYGYTF.

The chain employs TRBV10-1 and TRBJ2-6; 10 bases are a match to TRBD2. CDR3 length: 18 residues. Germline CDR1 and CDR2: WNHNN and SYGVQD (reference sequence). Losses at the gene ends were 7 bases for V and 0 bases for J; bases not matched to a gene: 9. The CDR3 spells CASTWELAGASGANVLTF. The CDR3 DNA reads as TGCGCCAGCACCTGGGAGCTAGCGGGAGCCTCTGGGGCCAACGTCCTGACTTTC.

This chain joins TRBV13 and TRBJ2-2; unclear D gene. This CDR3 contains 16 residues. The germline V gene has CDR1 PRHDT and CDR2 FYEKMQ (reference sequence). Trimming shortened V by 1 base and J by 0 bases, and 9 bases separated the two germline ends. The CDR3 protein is CASSLVRPANTGELFF. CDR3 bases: TGTGCCAGCAGCTTAGTGAGACCTGCGAACACCGGGGAGCTGTTTTTT.

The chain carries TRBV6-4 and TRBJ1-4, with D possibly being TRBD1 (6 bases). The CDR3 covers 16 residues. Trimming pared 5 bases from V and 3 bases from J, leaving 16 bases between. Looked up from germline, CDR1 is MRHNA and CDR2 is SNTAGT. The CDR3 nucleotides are TGTGCCAGCAGTCCGTTACGACAGGCCCCTAATGAAAAACTGTTTTTT. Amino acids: CASSPLRQAPNEKLFF.

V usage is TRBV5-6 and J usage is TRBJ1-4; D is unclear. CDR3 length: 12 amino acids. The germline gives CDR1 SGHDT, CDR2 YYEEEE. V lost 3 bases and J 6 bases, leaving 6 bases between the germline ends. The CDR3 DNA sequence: TGTGCCAGCAGCTACGGGGATGAAAAACTGTTTTTT. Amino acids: CASSYGDEKLFF.

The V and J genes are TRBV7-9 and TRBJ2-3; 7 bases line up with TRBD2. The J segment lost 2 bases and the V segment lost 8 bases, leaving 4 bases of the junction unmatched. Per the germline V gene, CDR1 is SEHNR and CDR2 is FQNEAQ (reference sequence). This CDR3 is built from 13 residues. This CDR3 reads CASRDYLTDTQYF. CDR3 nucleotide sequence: TGTGCCAGCCGGGACTATCTCACAGATACGCAGTATTTT.

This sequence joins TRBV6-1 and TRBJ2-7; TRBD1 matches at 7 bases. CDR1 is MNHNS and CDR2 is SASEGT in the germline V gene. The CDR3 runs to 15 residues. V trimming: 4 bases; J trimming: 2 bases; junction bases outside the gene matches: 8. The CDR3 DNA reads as TGTGCCAGCAGTGGAGCTAACAGGGGCGCCTACGAGCAGTACTTC. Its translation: CASSGANRGAYEQYF.

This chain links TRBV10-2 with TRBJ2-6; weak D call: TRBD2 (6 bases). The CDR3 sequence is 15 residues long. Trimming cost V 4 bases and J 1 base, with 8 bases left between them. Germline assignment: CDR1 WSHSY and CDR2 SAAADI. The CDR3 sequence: CASSVAGSGANVLTF. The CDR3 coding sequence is TGCGCCAGCAGTGTTGCGGGATCTGGGGCCAACGTCCTGACTTTC.

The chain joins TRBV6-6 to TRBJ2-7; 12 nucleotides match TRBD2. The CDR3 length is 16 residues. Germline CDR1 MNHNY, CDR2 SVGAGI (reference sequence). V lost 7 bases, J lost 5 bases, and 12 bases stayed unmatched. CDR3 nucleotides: TGTGCCAGCACCCTCTCGCCTAGCGGGGGGGCCCACGAGCAGTACTTC. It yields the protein CASTLSPSGGAHEQYF.

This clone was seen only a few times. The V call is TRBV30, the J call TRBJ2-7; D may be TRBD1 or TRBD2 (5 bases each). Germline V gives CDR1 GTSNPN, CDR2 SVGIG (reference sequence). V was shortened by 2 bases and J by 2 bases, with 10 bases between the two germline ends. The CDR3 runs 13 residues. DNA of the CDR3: TGTGCCTGGAGTCGGGGCCCCCCCTACGAGCAGTACTTC. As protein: CAWSRGPPYEQYF.

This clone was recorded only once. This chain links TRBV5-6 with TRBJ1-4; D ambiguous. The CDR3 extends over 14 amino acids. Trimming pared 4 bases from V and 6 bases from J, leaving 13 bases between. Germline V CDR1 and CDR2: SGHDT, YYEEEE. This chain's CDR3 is CASSPGGLYEKLFF. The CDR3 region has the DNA TGTGCCAGCAGCCCTGGAGGCCTGTATGAAAAACTGTTTTTT.

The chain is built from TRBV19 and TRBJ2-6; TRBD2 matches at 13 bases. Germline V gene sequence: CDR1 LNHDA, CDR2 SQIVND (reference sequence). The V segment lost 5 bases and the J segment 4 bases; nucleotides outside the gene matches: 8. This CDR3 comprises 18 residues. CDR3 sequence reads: CASSPELAGGEGANVLTF. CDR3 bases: TGTGCCAGTAGTCCCGAACTAGCGGGAGGGGAGGGGGCCAACGTCCTGACTTTC.

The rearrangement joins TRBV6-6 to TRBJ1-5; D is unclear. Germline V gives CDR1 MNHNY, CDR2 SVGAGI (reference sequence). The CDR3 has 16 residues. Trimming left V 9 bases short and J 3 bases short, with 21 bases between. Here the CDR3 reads CARESTQAQPNQPQHF. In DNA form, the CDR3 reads TGTGCCAGGGAGAGTACCCAGGCCCAGCCCAATCAGCCCCAGCATTTT.

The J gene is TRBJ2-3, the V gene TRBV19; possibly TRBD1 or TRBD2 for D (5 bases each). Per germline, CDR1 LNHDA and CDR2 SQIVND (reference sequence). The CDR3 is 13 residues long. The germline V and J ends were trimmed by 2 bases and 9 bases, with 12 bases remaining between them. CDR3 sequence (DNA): TGTGCCAGTAGTATACTTAACCGGGACACGCAGTATTTT. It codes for CASSILNRDTQYF.

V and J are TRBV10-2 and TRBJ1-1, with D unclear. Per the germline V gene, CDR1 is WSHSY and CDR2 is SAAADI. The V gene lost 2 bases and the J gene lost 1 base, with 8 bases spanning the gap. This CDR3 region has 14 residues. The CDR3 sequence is CASSEDGGNTEAFF. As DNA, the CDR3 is TGCGCCAGCAGTGAGGACGGTGGGAACACTGAAGCTTTCTTT.

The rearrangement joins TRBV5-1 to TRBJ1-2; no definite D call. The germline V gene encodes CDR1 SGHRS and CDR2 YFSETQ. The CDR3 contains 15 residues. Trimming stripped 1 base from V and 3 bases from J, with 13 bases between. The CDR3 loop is CASSLHEGSYYGYTF. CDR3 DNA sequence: TGCGCCAGCAGCTTGCATGAGGGATCCTACTATGGCTACACCTTC.

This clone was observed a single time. The CDR3 DNA sequence: TGTGCCAGCGGTCCCAGGCTCGGGATCTACAATGAGCAGTTCTTC. It encodes CASGPRLGIYNEQFF. The V call is TRBV2, the J call TRBJ2-1; TRBD2 is a possible D gene (5 bases). V was cut by 8 bases and J by 3 bases, with 17 bases left in between. The CDR3 loop spans 15 amino acids. Germline V CDR1 and CDR2: SNHLY, FYNNEI.

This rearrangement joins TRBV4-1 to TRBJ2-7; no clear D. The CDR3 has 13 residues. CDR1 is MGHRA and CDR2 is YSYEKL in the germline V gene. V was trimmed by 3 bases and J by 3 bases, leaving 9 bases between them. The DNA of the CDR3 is TGCGCCAGCAGCCAGACGAGGAGCTACGAGCAGTACTTC. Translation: CASSQTRSYEQYF.

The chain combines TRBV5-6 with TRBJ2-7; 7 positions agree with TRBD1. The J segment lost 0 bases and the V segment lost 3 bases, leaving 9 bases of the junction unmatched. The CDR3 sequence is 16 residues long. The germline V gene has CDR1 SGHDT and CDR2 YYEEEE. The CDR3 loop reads CASSYILQGPSYEQYF. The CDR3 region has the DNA TGTGCCAGCAGCTATATACTACAGGGGCCCTCCTACGAGCAGTACTTC.

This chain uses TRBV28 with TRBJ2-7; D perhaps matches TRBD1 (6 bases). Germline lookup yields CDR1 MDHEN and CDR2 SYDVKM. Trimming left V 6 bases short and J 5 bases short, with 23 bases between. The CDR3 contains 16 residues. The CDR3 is CASRPGSGTRTNEQYF. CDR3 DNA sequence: TGTGCCAGCAGGCCAGGTTCAGGGACACGGACCAACGAGCAGTACTTC.

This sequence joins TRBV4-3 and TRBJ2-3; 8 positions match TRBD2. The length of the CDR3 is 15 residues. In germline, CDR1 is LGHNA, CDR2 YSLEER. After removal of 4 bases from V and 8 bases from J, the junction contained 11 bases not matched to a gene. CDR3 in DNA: TGCGCCAGCAGCCCTGGTACCGGGAGGGGTGTTACGCAGTATTTT. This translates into CASSPGTGRGVTQYF.

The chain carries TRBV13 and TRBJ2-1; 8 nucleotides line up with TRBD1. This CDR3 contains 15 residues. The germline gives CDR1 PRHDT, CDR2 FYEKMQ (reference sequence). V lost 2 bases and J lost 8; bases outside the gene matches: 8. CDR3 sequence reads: CASSLPTGGSYEQFF. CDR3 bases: TGTGCCAGCAGCTTACCAACAGGGGGGTCGTATGAGCAGTTCTTC.

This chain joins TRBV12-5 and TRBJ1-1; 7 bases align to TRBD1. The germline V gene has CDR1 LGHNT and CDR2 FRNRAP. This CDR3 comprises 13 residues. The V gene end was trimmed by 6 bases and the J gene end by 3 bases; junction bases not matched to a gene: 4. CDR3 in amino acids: CASGKQGYTEAFF. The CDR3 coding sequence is TGTGCTAGTGGAAAACAGGGGTACACTGAAGCTTTCTTT.

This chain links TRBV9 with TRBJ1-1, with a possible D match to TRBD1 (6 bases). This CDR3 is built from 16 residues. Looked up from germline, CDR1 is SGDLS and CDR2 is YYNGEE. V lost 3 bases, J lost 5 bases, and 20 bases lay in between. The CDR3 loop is CASSGPIRGAGTEAFF. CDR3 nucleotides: TGTGCCAGCAGCGGTCCCATTAGGGGGGCTGGGACTGAAGCTTTCTTT.

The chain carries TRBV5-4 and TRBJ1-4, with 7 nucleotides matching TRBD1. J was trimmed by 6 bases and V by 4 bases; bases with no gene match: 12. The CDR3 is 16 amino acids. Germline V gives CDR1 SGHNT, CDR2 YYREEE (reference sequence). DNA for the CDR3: TGTGCCAGCAGCAACGAACAGGGGATTACAGATGAAAAACTGTTTTTT. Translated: CASSNEQGITDEKLFF.